This TCR beta chain was obtained from a study of blood T cell repertoires in COVID-19. Looking at the study overall: Donors in the United States, Italy and Spain gave samples during acute or convalescent COVID-19. PBMCs, B-cell-depleted T cells, or T cells provided the cDNA or gDNA that made up the material.

Germline V gene sequence: CDR1 LGHDT, CDR2 YNNKEL (reference sequence). The V end lost 0 bases, the J end lost 8 bases, and 14 bases lay between the germline ends. The CDR3 has 15 amino acids. As originally analysed: Scientists estimated how many nucleated cells there were by amplifying reference gene primers. Clones were read by immunoSEQ multiplex PCR, and TCRdb kept only the in-frame ones, dropping some. D and trimming come from the DNA, and the V and J calls and clone size come from that table. The repertoire holds just over 80,000 clones, with 81% as singletons. The source is a man aged 80 or over with acute or convalescent COVID-19. The sequencing input was peripheral blood. This sequence joins TRBV3-1 (or the pseudogene TRBV3-2) and TRBJ2-1; D perhaps matches TRBD2 (5 bases). The CDR3 spells CASSQEFRGRDEQFF. CDR3 nucleotides: TGTGCCAGCAGCCAAGAATTCCGGGGTAGGGATGAGCAGTTCTTC.